These T cell receptor beta chains were read from a single sample in a study of shared clonotypes between healthy human individuals. Produced via immunoSEQ multiplex PCR; TCRdb's table is partial and in-frame only. The data contain about 2 million clones, approximately 95% of them singletons. Material for sequencing was naive CD8+ T cells sorted from blood. These receptors came from a man aged 18 to 29 in good health. Each CDR3 is given with its conserved first and last residue. The order of the fields is J gene, V gene, clone size, D gene, CDR3 DNA, CDR3 protein. D genes are given only for firm matches. Not all rows give a size; the values are once, few, many and, for expanded clones, a class.

>TRBJ1-6|TRBV27|.|TRBD1
TGTGCCAGCAGTTTCTTACCGGGACAGGGCTCACATTCACCCCTCCACTTT
CASSFLPGQGSHSPLHF
>TRBJ2-2|TRBV9|.|TRBD2
TGTGCCAGCAGCCACCCCGGGGGGGTGAACACCGGGGAGCTGTTTTTT
CASSHPGGVNTGELFF
>TRBJ2-1|TRBV29-1|.|.
TGCAGCGTTGATAGGGCTTCCTACAATGAGCAGTTCTTC
CSVDRASYNEQFF
>TRBJ2-7|TRBV21-1|.|.
TGTGCCAGCAGCAAACGTCGACTAGCGGGAGCCCCGGTCTTTTACTTCACCTACGAGCAGTACTTC
CASSKRRLAGAPVFYFTYEQYF
>TRBJ1-1|TRBV5-1|once|.
TGCGCCAGCAGCTCGACAGGCTACACTGAAGCTTTCTTT
CASSSTGYTEAFF
>TRBJ2-5|TRBV2|.|.
TGTGCCAGCATCAGGGGGGGTGGGACCCAGTACTTC
CASIRGGGTQYF
>TRBJ2-7|TRBV10-3|few|.
TGTGCCATCAGTGGAAATGAGTATGCAGGACACGAGCAGTACTTC
CAISGNEYAGHEQYF
>TRBJ1-2|TRBV28|.|TRBD1
TGTGCCAGCAGTTCCGACAGGGTGGGGGTTAGCTATGGCTACACCTTC
CASSSDRVGVSYGYTF
>TRBJ1-1|TRBV7-6|.|.
TGTGCCAGCAGCTTAGGCGGGAGGGGGGTCGTCACTGAAGCTTTCTTT
CASSLGGRGVVTEAFF
>TRBJ2-1|TRBV27|.|TRBD1
TGTGCCAGCACCACCAGGGGGCTCAATGAGCAGTTCTTC
CASTTRGLNEQFF
>TRBJ2-2|TRBV30|.|.
TGTGCCTGGAACCCAGACGAGGGGGAGCTGTTTTTT
CAWNPDEGELFF
>TRBJ2-7|TRBV14|.|TRBD1
TGTGCCAGCAGCCAAGGGACAGGAAGCTACGAGCAGTACTTC
CASSQGTGSYEQYF
>TRBJ2-2|TRBV7-9|.|TRBD1
TGTGCCAGCAGCTTATTGGGACAGGTGAACACCGGGGAGCTGTTTTTT
CASSLLGQVNTGELFF
>TRBJ2-1|TRBV4-3|.|.
TGCGCCAGCAGCCAAGGCAGCGGACTCCACAATGAGCAGTTCTTC
CASSQGSGLHNEQFF
>TRBJ2-7|TRBV27|.|TRBD1
TGTGCCAGCAGTTGGACAGGGAGCTACGAGCAGTACTTC
CASSWTGSYEQYF
>TRBJ2-3|TRBV18|.|TRBD2
TGTGCCAGCTCACCAAGGGAGGGGCCTCTCACAGATACGCAGTATTTT
CASSPREGPLTDTQYF
>TRBJ1-4|TRBV7-6|.|.
TGTGCCAGCAGCTTAGAATGGGCGGCGGAAAAACTGTTTTTT
CASSLEWAAEKLFF
>TRBJ2-1|TRBV4-1|.|.
TGCGCCAGCAGCCCCCGGCAGGGCGGTCCAAATGAGCAGTTCTTC
CASSPRQGGPNEQFF
>TRBJ1-4|TRBV28|.|.
TGTGCCAGCCACAGCCCTAATGAAAAACTGTTTTTT
CASHSPNEKLFF
>TRBJ2-7|TRBV4-3|.|TRBD1
TGCGCCAGCAGCCATTTCAGGGGGTACCAGGACGAGCAGTACTTC
CASSHFRGYQDEQYF
>TRBJ2-5|TRBV25-1|.|TRBD1
TGTGCCAGCGCACAGGGGGAGACCCAGTACTTC
CASAQGETQYF
>TRBJ2-1|TRBV5-4|.|.
TGTGCCAGCAGCTCTAGCGTCGAGCAGTTCTTC
CASSSSVEQFF
>TRBJ2-1|TRBV4-3|.|TRBD2
TGCGCCAGCAGCCAAGGGACTAGCGGGATCGGCAATGAGCAGTTCTTC
CASSQGTSGIGNEQFF
>TRBJ1-1|TRBV27|.|.
TGTGCCAGCGGGTCGTTTCGGGCTTTCCTGCGAACGAACACTGAAGCTTTCTTT
CASGSFRAFLRTNTEAFF
>TRBJ2-7|TRBV5-1|.|.
TGCGCCAGCAGCTTGGGTGGGTATTCCTACGAGCAGTACTTC
CASSLGGYSYEQYF
>TRBJ2-6|TRBV4-1|once|TRBD2
TGCGCCAGCAGCCCCGGGGGGGCAGCCTACTCTGGGGCCAACGTCCTGACTTTC
CASSPGGAAYSGANVLTF
>TRBJ2-7|TRBV9|.|.
TGTGCCAGCAGCGTAGGAGTTGGGGGCGAGCAGTACTTC
CASSVGVGGEQYF
>TRBJ2-7|TRBV9|.|.
TGTGCCAGCAGCGTAGAGGGCAGGGGCTACGAGCAGTACTTC
CASSVEGRGYEQYF
>TRBJ2-5|TRBV6-6|.|.
TGTGCCAGCAGACCGGACAGTAAAGAGACCCAGTACTTC
CASRPDSKETQYF
>TRBJ1-2|TRBV4-1|.|TRBD1
TGCGCCAGCAGCCCAAACCTCAACTCCGGACAGGGCGGTGGCTACACCTTC
CASSPNLNSGQGGGYTF
>TRBJ2-1|TRBV5-1|once|.
TGCGCCAGCAGCTTGGGTGGCGGCCAATACAATGAGCAGTTCTTC
CASSLGGGQYNEQFF
>TRBJ2-7|TRBV29-1|.|.
TGCAGCGTCGGGTCGGGGAGCTCCTACGAGCAGTACTTC
CSVGSGSSYEQYF
>TRBJ2-5|TRBV27|once|TRBD1
TGTGCCAGCAGTTCCCCCCCGACAGGGTCAGAGACCCAGTACTTC
CASSSPPTGSETQYF
>TRBJ2-2|TRBV9|.|.
TGTGCCAGCAGCCCCCGAACAACTCCGGTTGGCACCGGGGAGCTGTTTTTT
CASSPRTTPVGTGELFF
>TRBJ1-1|TRBV7-9|.|.
TGTGCCAGCAGCCCCCCCCAGGCGAGGAACACTGAAGCTTTCTTT
CASSPPQARNTEAFF
>TRBJ1-5|TRBV27|.|TRBD1
TGTGCCAGCAGTACAGGGGTTTCAAATCAGCCCCAGCATTTT
CASSTGVSNQPQHF
>TRBJ2-1|TRBV6-5|few|TRBD2
TGTGCCAGCAGTCAACTAGCGGGAGCTAATAATGAGCAGTTCTTC
CASSQLAGANNEQFF
>TRBJ2-7|TRBV2|.|TRBD1
TGTGCCAGCAGTTCCGGGACAGTGCTATACTACGAGCAGTATTTC
CASSSGTVLYYEQYF
>TRBJ1-1|TRBV7-3|.|TRBD1
TGTGCCAGCAGCTCGGACAGGGACACTGAAGCTTTCTTT
CASSSDRDTEAFF
>TRBJ2-3|TRBV7-9|.|TRBD2
TGTGCCAGCAGCCCCGGACTAGCCAACACAGATACGCAGTATTTT
CASSPGLANTDTQYF
>TRBJ1-2|TRBV10-3|.|TRBD1
TGTGCCATCAGTGAGCCCGACAGGGAGAAGAGCTATGGCTACACCTTC
CAISEPDREKSYGYTF
>TRBJ2-7|TRBV6-5|.|.
TGTGCCAGCAGTTACTCGACGACAGTCTACGAGCAGTACTTC
CASSYSTTVYEQYF
>TRBJ2-2|TRBV6-5|.|.
TGTGCCAGCAGTTTGTCAGGGACCAACACCGGGGAGCTGTTTTTT
CASSLSGTNTGELFF
>TRBJ2-7|TRBV4-1|.|TRBD2
TGCGCCAGCAGCCAAGGAACTAGCGGGGGGGCGTCCTACGAGCAGTACTTC
CASSQGTSGGASYEQYF
>TRBJ2-7|TRBV4-1|.|.
TGCGCCAGCAGCCAAGGGCTTTCTCCCTACGAGCAGTACTTC
CASSQGLSPYEQYF
>TRBJ2-7|TRBV30|.|TRBD1
TGTGCCTGGAGTGGCCCCACCCCACGGACAGGGGGCAACGAGCAGTACTTC
CAWSGPTPRTGGNEQYF
>TRBJ2-5|TRBV7-9|.|.
TGTGCCAGCAGTCGATTACAGGGGCGGGAGGAGACCCAGTACTTC
CASSRLQGREETQYF
>TRBJ2-1|TRBV9|.|.
TGTGCCAGCAGCCCCCCCCGTCTCAATGAGCAGTTCTTC
CASSPPRLNEQFF
>TRBJ2-2|TRBV25-1|.|.
TGTGCCAGCAGTGAATTCCTCACCGGGGAGCTGTTTTTT
CASSEFLTGELFF
>TRBJ2-3|TRBV7-9|.|.
TGTGCCAGCAGCTTAGGGCTAGCGCCCACAGATACGCAGTATTTT
CASSLGLAPTDTQYF
>TRBJ2-3|TRBV28|.|TRBD2
TGTGCCAGCAGGGGACTAGCGGAAACTAGCACAGATACGCAGTATTTT
CASRGLAETSTDTQYF
>TRBJ2-7|TRBV19|.|TRBD2
TGTGCCAGTAGTATCGGCGGGGGAAGAGAGCAGTACTTC
CASSIGGGREQYF
>TRBJ2-2|TRBV9|once|.
TGTGCCAGCAGCCCCGAGTGGACCGGGGAGCTGTTTTTT
CASSPEWTGELFF
>TRBJ1-1|TRBV2|.|.
TGTGCCAGCAGTGAAGCAGGGGGCACTGAAGCTTTCTTT
CASSEAGGTEAFF